What follows is one TCR beta chain and its context. Antigen: not known. Germline CDR1 and CDR2: MGHRA and YSYEKL. V dropped 2 bases and J dropped 2 bases, with 22 bases sitting between them. The CDR3 has 18 residues. Extracted from the samples, RNA was reverse transcribed into cDNA to serve as the sequencing template. Sequenced by immunoSEQ multiplex PCR; TCRdb stores in-frame clones only, minus some. The sample includes approximately 210,000 clones, 40% to 45% of them seen just once. This sample's treatment: oral pan-JAK inhibitor, 5-10 mg twice daily. This record belongs to a study of CD8+ T cells in alopecia areata. Looking at the study overall: Those patients who were treated received oral tofacitinib, which was given at 5 to 10 mg twice daily for moderate-to-severe alopecia areata.

Whole-study results and caveats: Scalp samples also yield sequences of resident alphabeta T cells from normal skin.

This TCR came from a human donor with alopecia areata. V is TRBV4-1 and J is TRBJ2-7, with D uncertain. The material was CD4+ T cells sorted from blood, obtained between weeks 36 and 40, from a patient treated with tofacitinib. This chain's CDR3 is CASSQTTSPQKVAYEQYF. CDR3 DNA: TGCGCCAGCAGCCAAACAACATCACCCCAAAAGGTGGCCTACGAGCAGTACTTC.